Listed below are T cell receptor beta chains from one sample, sequenced in a study of regulatory T cells in long-lasting Graves disease. TCRdb redid the calling of the multiplex PCR reads with MiXCR, one entry per CDR3 protein. This table holds 650,000 to 700,000 distinct CDR3 sequences, roughly 30% found once. This specimen consisted of peripheral blood mononuclear cells (PBMCs), obtained when the disease was refractory, from a patient treated with antithyroid drugs. The receptors were sampled from a female donor with Graves disease. CDR3s leave out the opening cysteine and the closing phenylalanine or tryptophan. A D gene is named only where the DNA matches it firmly.

>TRBV10-2|TRBJ1-2|.
ASSERRGVEGYT
>TRBV7-8|TRBJ1-5|.
ASSLAYRASNQPQH
>TRBV7-3|TRBJ2-7|TRBD1
ASSLRQGPYEQY
>TRBV28|TRBJ1-1|.
ASRLGITEAF
>TRBV12-3/TRBV12-4|TRBJ2-1|.
ASSLLGGSYNEQF
>TRBV12-3/TRBV12-4|TRBJ1-6|.
ASSLTTRNSPLH
>TRBV5-1|TRBJ2-7|TRBD2
ASSREGTSVYEQY
>TRBV4-1|TRBJ2-2|.
ASSQLRDGTGELF
>TRBV9|TRBJ1-2|.
ASSVGVGTGGYT
>TRBV6-1|TRBJ2-3|TRBD1
ASSRDRGPTDTQY
>TRBV12-3/TRBV12-4|TRBJ2-2|.
ASSTSLDSGELF
>TRBV6-2/TRBV6-3|TRBJ2-5|TRBD2
ASSKGLAGGRKETQY
>TRBV9|TRBJ1-2|.
ASSGEGRSGFT
>TRBV27|TRBJ2-7|.
ATLDTRSSYEQY
>TRBV20-1|TRBJ2-4|.
SAGVGGGRAQY
>TRBV20-1|TRBJ1-1|.
SVPQPGNTEAF
>TRBV3-1|TRBJ2-6|TRBD2
ASSPGTTRSGANVLT
>TRBV19|TRBJ1-2|.
ASSPILGQGIGYT
>TRBV20-1|TRBJ1-2|TRBD1
SARETGTGDNLYGYT
>TRBV6-5|TRBJ2-6|.
ASSYLSEGGTGANVLT
>TRBV11-3|TRBJ1-3|.
ASSFSGTGNTIY
>TRBV5-5|TRBJ2-7|.
ASSPSDKISYEQY
>TRBV19|TRBJ1-1|TRBD1
ASSILTGMGAEAF
>TRBV6-2/TRBV6-3|TRBJ2-7|TRBD1
ASSLGTGSGEQY